This T cell receptor (beta chain) stems from a study of T cell responses to AZD1222 COVID-19 vaccine. The protocol was immunoSEQ multiplex PCR, while the TCRdb copy is restricted to in-frame clones and leaves out a portion. Of fewer than 200,000 clones detected, over 80% appear once; the ten largest clones hold around 4.5%. The source was peripheral blood, collected 28 days after the second dose of the MenACWY control vaccine. The receptor comes from an adult who received the MenACWY meningococcal vaccine as a control.

For the CDR3, the DNA is TGTGCTAGTGGTTTGGGTAGTAGCTCCTACAATGAGCAGTTCTTC. Its translation: CASGLGSSSYNEQFF. This chain joins TRBV12-5 and TRBJ2-1; unclear D gene. The CDR3 consists of 15 residues. Between the trimmed V and J ends, which lost 1 base and 0 bases, there was a span of 7 bases. Germline assignment: CDR1 LGHNT and CDR2 FRNRAP.